This TCR beta chain stems from a study of T cell repertoires in cytomegalovirus infection. The wider study: Evidence of both CMV infection and a matching HLA type came from public TCR beta signatures. Overall study results and limits: CMV carriers with the relevant HLA were identified by cumulative public TCR beta family frequency. Dominant in the ex vivo response were TCR beta clonotypes restricted by HLA-C and specific for CMV.

CDR1 and CDR2 (germline): LNHDA, SQIVND (reference sequence). Trimming took 7 bases from V and 2 from J, leaving 18 bases between them. CDR3 length: 16 residues. This clonotype was found a few times. The target antigen is unknown. One entry per CDR3 protein, called by TCRdb with MiXCR from the reads. The sample records about 490,000 distinct CDR3 sequences, about 25% being singletons. The sample taken for sequencing was PBMCs. The source of this sequence is a human donor in good health (CMV status not recorded). Some clones in this sample may be carry-over from other donors' samples. The chain couples TRBV19 to TRBJ1-5, with D perhaps TRBD1 (5 bases). CDR3 in DNA: TGTGCCAGTACTTTTCGGGGGGGACTGGGCAATCAGCCCCAGCATTTT. Translating gives CASTFRGGLGNQPQHF.